This TCR beta chain derives from a study of blood T cell repertoires in COVID-19. Turning to the study itself: The cDNA or gDNA used as material had been derived from T cells, B-cell-depleted T cells, or PBMCs.

The length of the CDR3 is 13 residues. Deletions cut 5 bases from V and 6 bases from J, with 12 bases between. This clone was found once. The table came from immunoSEQ multiplex PCR; TCRdb's copy has only in-frame clones and leaves some out. The table records roughly 330,000 clones, roughly 90% of them present only once. The receptor was derived from a woman aged 45 to 65 with active or convalescent COVID-19. The sequencing sample was made of peripheral blood. The V and J genes are TRBV12-3 or TRBV12-4 and TRBJ2-3; D may be TRBD1 (7 bases). The CDR3 sequence is CASSGGTVDTQYF. CDR3 nucleotide sequence: TGTGCCAGCAGTGGGGGGACAGTGGATACGCAGTATTTT.